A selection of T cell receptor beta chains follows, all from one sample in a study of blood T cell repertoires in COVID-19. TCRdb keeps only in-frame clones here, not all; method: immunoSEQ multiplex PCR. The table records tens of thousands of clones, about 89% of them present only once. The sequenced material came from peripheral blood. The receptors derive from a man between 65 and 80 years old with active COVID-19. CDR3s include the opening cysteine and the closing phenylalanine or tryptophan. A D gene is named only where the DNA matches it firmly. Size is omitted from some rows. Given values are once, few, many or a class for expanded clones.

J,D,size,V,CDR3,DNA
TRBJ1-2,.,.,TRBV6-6,CASSPGVYGYTF,TGTGCCAGCAGCCCGGGGGTGTATGGCTACACCTTC
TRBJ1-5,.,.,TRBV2,CASSEAQWSNQPQHF,TGTGCCAGCAGTGAAGCGCAGTGGAGCAATCAGCCCCAGCATTTT
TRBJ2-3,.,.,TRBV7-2,CASSPTSTGSLGTDTQYF,TGTGCCAGCAGCCCCACATCGACTGGGTCTCTTGGCACAGATACGCAGTATTTT
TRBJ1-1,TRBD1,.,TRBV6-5,CASPDRGAAFF,TGTGCCAGCCCGGACAGGGGGGCGGCTTTCTTT
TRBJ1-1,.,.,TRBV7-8,CASSLGPLGANTEAFF,TGTGCCAGCAGCTTAGGCCCTTTAGGGGCGAACACTGAAGCTTTCTTT
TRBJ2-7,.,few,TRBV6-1,CASSEHMAANYEQYF,TGTGCCAGCAGTGAACACATGGCAGCGAATTACGAGCAGTACTTC
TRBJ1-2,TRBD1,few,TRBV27,CATPYRGQGSKGYTF,TGTGCCACCCCCTACAGGGGACAGGGATCAAAGGGCTACACCTTC
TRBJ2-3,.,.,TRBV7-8,CASSLTYYTDTQYF,TGTGCCAGCAGCTTAACCTACTACACAGATACGCAGTATTTT
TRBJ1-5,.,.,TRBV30,CAWSTRENQPQHF,TGTGCCTGGAGTACCAGGGAAAATCAGCCCCAGCATTTT
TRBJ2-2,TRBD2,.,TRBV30,CAWIGVAGAVNTGELFF,TGTGCCTGGATTGGGGTAGCGGGGGCCGTGAACACCGGGGAGCTGTTTTTT
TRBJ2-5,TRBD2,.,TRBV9,CASSARTSQETQYF,TGTGCCAGCAGCGCCCGGACTAGCCAAGAGACCCAGTACTTC
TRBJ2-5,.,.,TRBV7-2,CASSLLQRVGETQYF,TGTGCCAGCAGCTTGCTTCAGCGGGTTGGGGAGACCCAGTACTTC
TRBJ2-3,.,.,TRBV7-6,CASSLASAGTDTQYF,TGTGCCAGCAGCTTAGCCTCCGCGGGTACAGATACGCAGTATTTT
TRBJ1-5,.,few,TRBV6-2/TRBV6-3,CASSSRGSGQPQHF,TGTGCCAGCAGTTCCAGAGGGTCGGGTCAGCCCCAGCATTTT
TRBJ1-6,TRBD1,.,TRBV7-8,CASSARQGSSPLHF,TGTGCCAGCAGCGCCCGACAGGGCAGTTCACCCCTCCACTTT
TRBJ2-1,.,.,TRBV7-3,CASSSTGGNEQFF,TGTGCCAGCAGCTCGACGGGTGGCAATGAGCAGTTCTTC
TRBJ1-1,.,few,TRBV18,CASSPPGRGLTEAFF,TGTGCCAGCTCACCACCCGGACGAGGGCTAACTGAAGCTTTCTTT
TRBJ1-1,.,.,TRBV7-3,CASSLGQTNTEAFF,TGTGCCAGCAGCCTCGGACAGACGAACACTGAAGCTTTCTTT
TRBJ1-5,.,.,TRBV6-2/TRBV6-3,CASRRGGGNQPQHF,TGTGCCAGCCGCCGGGGGGGAGGCAATCAGCCCCAGCATTTT
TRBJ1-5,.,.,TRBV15,CATSRDGVSPQHF,TGTGCCACCAGCAGAGACGGAGTCTCCCCCCAGCATTTT
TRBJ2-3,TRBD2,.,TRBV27,CASSTRVRAGGSTDTQYF,TGTGCCAGCAGTACAAGGGTCAGGGCGGGGGGCTCCACAGATACGCAGTATTTT
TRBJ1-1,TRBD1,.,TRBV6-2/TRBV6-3,CASSYHGQGNTEAFF,TGTGCCAGCAGTTACCACGGACAGGGCAACACTGAAGCTTTCTTT
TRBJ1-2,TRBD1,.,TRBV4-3,CASSQDITGGNGYTF,TGCGCCAGCAGCCAAGACATTACAGGGGGCAATGGCTACACCTTC
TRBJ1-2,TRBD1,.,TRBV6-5,CASSYSRRTGSGGYTF,TGTGCCAGCAGTTACTCTCGTAGGACAGGGAGCGGCGGCTACACCTTC
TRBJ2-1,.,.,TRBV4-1,CASSQQALGQYNEQFF,TGCGCCAGCAGCCAACAAGCGCTGGGGCAGTACAATGAGCAGTTCTTC
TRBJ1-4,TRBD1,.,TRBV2,CASRDRGNEKLFF,TGTGCCAGCCGGGACAGGGGGAATGAAAAACTGTTTTTT
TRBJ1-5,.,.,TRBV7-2,CASSFGPGRQPQHF,TGTGCCAGCAGCTTCGGTCCAGGGAGGCAGCCCCAGCATTTT
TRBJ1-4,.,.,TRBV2,CASRVTETTNEKLFF,TGTGCCAGCAGGGTGACAGAGACAACTAATGAAAAACTGTTTTTT
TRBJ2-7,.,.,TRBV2,CASSLGHLSYEQYF,TGTGCCAGCAGCCTCGGACACCTCTCCTACGAGCAGTACTTC
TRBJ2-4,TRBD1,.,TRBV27,CASSLRGRAKNIQYF,TGTGCCAGCAGTTTGAGGGGGCGGGCCAAAAACATTCAGTACTTC
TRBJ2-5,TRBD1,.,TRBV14,CASSPRTGRETQYF,TGTGCCAGCAGTCCCCGGACAGGGAGAGAGACCCAGTACTTC
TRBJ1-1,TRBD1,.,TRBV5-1,CASSLTSSGQGGTEAFF,TGCGCCAGCAGCTTGACCTCGTCGGGACAGGGGGGGACTGAAGCTTTCTTT
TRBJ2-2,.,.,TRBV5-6,CASSLGQLTGELFF,TGTGCCAGCAGCTTGGGACAGCTCACCGGGGAGCTGTTTTTT
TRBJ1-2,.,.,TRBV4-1,CASSQYRDTSIGYTF,TGCGCCAGCAGCCAATACCGGGACACGTCTATCGGCTACACCTTC
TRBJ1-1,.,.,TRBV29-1,CSAERGRNTEAFF,TGCAGCGCCGAGAGGGGGAGGAACACTGAAGCTTTCTTT
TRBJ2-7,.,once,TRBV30,CAWGGGFVSYEQYF,TGTGCCTGGGGGGGCGGGTTCGTGTCGTACGAGCAGTACTTC
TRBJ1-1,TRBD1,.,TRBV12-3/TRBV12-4,CASRLGGHTEAFF,TGTGCCAGCAGACTAGGGGGCCACACTGAAGCTTTCTTT
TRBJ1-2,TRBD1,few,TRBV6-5,CASSYSGGGYTF,TGTGCCAGCAGTTACTCAGGGGGCGGCTACACCTTC
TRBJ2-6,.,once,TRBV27,CASSLQSGANVLTF,TGTGCCAGCAGTTTACAGTCTGGGGCCAACGTCCTGACTTTC
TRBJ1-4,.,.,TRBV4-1,CASSQAPRGGEKLFF,TGCGCCAGCAGCCAAGCTCCCCGGGGGGGTGAAAAACTGTTTTTT
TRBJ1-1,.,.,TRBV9,CASSVGGLGDGRFF,TGTGCCAGCAGCGTAGGGGGGCTGGGAGACGGCCGGTTCTTT
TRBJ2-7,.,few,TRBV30,CAWRDSGRTWYYEQYF,TGTGCCTGGAGAGATTCTGGCCGGACTTGGTATTACGAGCAGTACTTC
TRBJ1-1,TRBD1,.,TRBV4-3,CASSQGRTGGKDTEAFF,TGCGCCAGCAGCCAGGGGAGGACAGGGGGAAAGGACACTGAAGCTTTCTTT
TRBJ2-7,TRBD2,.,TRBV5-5,CASSLEWQLAVDNEQYF,TGTGCCAGCAGCTTGGAATGGCAACTAGCGGTCGACAACGAGCAGTACTTC
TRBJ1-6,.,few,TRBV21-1,CASSLPTTRVKTYNSPLHF,TGTGCCAGCAGCCTCCCTACAACACGGGTTAAAACCTATAATTCACCCCTCCACTTT
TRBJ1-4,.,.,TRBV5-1,CASSLVQGGEKLFF,TGCGCCAGCAGCTTGGTTCAGGGAGGTGAAAAACTGTTTTTT
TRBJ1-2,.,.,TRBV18,CASSRTVTPGYTF,TGTGCCAGCTCACGGACAGTTACTCCGGGCTACACCTTC
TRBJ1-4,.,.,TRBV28,CASSPSAGAATNEKLFF,TGTGCCAGCAGTCCCTCGGCGGGGGCAGCAACTAATGAAAAACTGTTTTTT
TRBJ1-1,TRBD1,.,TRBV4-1,CASSLKATGGYTEAFF,TGCGCCAGCAGCCTTAAGGCCACAGGGGGGTACACTGAAGCTTTCTTT
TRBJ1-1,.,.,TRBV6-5,CATRPPGQNTEAFF,TGTGCCACTCGGCCGCCAGGGCAGAACACTGAAGCTTTCTTT
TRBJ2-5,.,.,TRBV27,CASSFTRKETQYF,TGTGCCAGCAGTTTCACGAGAAAAGAGACCCAGTACTTC
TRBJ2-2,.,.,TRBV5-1,CASSFEASTGELFF,TGCGCCAGCAGCTTTGAGGCGAGCACCGGGGAGCTGTTTTTT
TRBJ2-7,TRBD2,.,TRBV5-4,CASSPGTSGESYEQYF,TGTGCCAGCAGCCCGGGGACTAGCGGGGAGAGTTACGAGCAGTACTTC
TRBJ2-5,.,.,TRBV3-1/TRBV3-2,CASSQGVYQETQYF,TGTGCCAGCAGCCAAGGAGTGTACCAAGAGACCCAGTACTTC
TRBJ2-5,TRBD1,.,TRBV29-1,CSSRQGEAETQYF,TGCAGCTCAAGACAGGGAGAGGCGGAGACCCAGTACTTC
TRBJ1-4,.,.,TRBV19,CASSYTGPGEKLFF,TGTGCCAGTAGTTATACAGGGCCGGGGGAAAAACTGTTTTTT